One sample yielded the 8 T cell receptor beta chains listed below, sequenced in a study of T-cell memory formation after mild COVID-19. MiXCR, applied by TCRdb to the 5' RACE reads, yields one record per CDR3 protein. Of under 400,000 distinct CDR3 sequences listed, around 30% are singletons. Specimen: PBMCs or a T cell subset sorted from them (not recorded which). Receptor source: an adult woman who had mild COVID-19 (a few samples of this study predate the infection). Cell type and time point are not known.

The chain uses TRBV28 and TRBJ1-2, with D tentatively TRBD1 (6 bases). Germline V gene lookup returns CDR1 MDHEN and CDR2 SYDVKM. Trimming cost V 6 bases and J 6 bases, with 14 bases left between them. This CDR3 contains 13 residues. This CDR3 is CASRYGTQDGYTF. The CDR3 DNA follows: TGTGCCAGCAGATACGGGACACAGGATGGCTACACCTTC.

This clonotype was seen only a few times. The genes are TRBV5-1 and TRBJ2-3; D is undetermined. The CDR3 covers 15 residues. The germline V gene encodes CDR1 SGHRS and CDR2 YFSETQ. Trimming took 0 bases from V and 4 from J, leaving 12 bases between them. CDR3 residues: CASSLDGVTADTQYF. The CDR3 DNA reads as TGCGCCAGCAGCTTGGATGGCGTTACCGCAGATACGCAGTATTTT.

This clonotype was observed a single time. The chain employs TRBV24-1 and TRBJ1-1; 12 bases fit TRBD1. With V trimmed by 7 bases and J by 1 base, 6 bases remained unmatched. This CDR3 has 16 residues. Germline assignment: CDR1 KGHDR and CDR2 SFDVKD. CDR3 nucleotide sequence: TGTGCCACCAGCCCGGGACAGGGGGCTCCGAACACTGAAGCTTTCTTT. This codes for CATSPGQGAPNTEAFF.

Comment on this clonotype: Germline is not matched at one junction end, which may reflect a read error. The chain combines TRBV6-2 or TRBV6-3 with TRBJ2-7, with 13 bases aligning to TRBD2. The CDR3 has 13 residues. Germline V gene sequence: CDR1 MNHEY, CDR2 SVGEGT. CDR3 region: CAGRTSGSHEQYF. In nucleotides, the CDR3 is TGTGCCGGCAGGACTAGCGGGAGCCACGAGCAGTACTTC.

This clonotype has just a few counts. CDR3 nucleotide sequence: TGTGCCAGCAGTTACGGAGTCGGGGAGCTGTTTTTT. Translated, it gives CASSYGVGELFF. The chain joins TRBV6-2 or TRBV6-3 to TRBJ2-2; no clear D. Germline lookup yields CDR1 MNHEY and CDR2 SVGEGT. The CDR3 contains 12 residues. Trimming took 2 bases from V and 7 from J, leaving 5 bases between them.

This chain uses TRBV6-5 with TRBJ2-7; 9 bases are a match to TRBD1. This CDR3 region has 14 residues. Trimming at V came to 5 bases and at J to 5 bases, leaving 7 bases not matched to a gene. Germline assignment: CDR1 MNHEY and CDR2 SVGAGI. The CDR3 bases are TGTGCCAGCAGTCCGGGACAGGGTTTTGACGAGCAGTACTTC. It yields the protein CASSPGQGFDEQYF.

V is TRBV29-1 and J is TRBJ2-1; 7 nucleotides line up with TRBD2. The CDR3 has 14 amino acids. Germline CDR1 and CDR2: SQVTM and ANQGSEA. After removal of 8 bases from V and 4 bases from J, the junction contained 11 bases not matched to a gene. CDR3: CSPVLAETYNEQFF. CDR3 DNA sequence: TGCAGCCCCGTCCTAGCGGAGACATACAATGAGCAGTTCTTC.

This clonotype was seen a handful of times. The genes are TRBV3-1 and TRBJ1-1; 7 positions match TRBD1. The germline V gene has CDR1 LGHDT and CDR2 YNNKEL (reference sequence). The junction had 15 bases not matched to a gene; V was cut back by 1 base and J by 10 bases. The CDR3 extends over 16 amino acids. The CDR3 nucleotides read TGTGCCAGCAGCCAAGGGCCGGTTCTGGGGACAGAGGGAGCTTTCTTT. It is translated as CASSQGPVLGTEGAFF.